In its sample, the clone carrying this T cell receptor (beta chain) was seen a few times. This entry is derived from a study of T cells in Graves' hyperthyroidism and ophthalmopathy. TCR beta CDR3 region amplification was performed from RNA transcripts. Researchers ran a first-round RT-PCR on the TCR CDR3 using the HTBI primer set. Each CDR3 protein gets one entry after TCRdb re-called the multiplex PCR reads with MiXCR. The profile shows hundreds of thousands of distinct CDR3 sequences, 14% of them singletons. The CDR3 is made up of 17 amino acids. Losses at the gene ends were 1 base for V and 0 bases for J; bases not matched to a gene: 6. The germline V gene encodes CDR1 SQVTM and CDR2 ANQGSEA. Orbital computed tomography, thyroid ultrasound, serum thyroxine and TRAb, and clinical symptoms together informed the diagnoses.

V gene TRBV29-1 combines with J gene TRBJ2-6; 7 bases align to TRBD1. The material sequenced was blood. This receptor was identified in a woman aged 40 to 50 with Graves' hyperthyroidism. The CDR3 DNA reads as TGCAGCGTTGAAGTTTACGACAGGGCCTCTGGGGCCAACGTCCTGACTTTC. Translation gives CSVEVYDRASGANVLTF.